This TCR beta chain was profiled in a study of graft-versus-host responses after intestinal transplantation. About the research overall: Each patient got anti-thymocyte globulin induction, then tacrolimus and steroids for roughly 3 years.

CDR3 size: 14 residues. Germline CDR1 reads SEHNR; CDR2 reads FQNEAQ (reference sequence). The V end lost 5 bases, the J end lost 3 bases, and 13 bases lay between the germline ends. Overall study findings and caveats: Detected in recipient marrow were GvH clones, some of which were first observed in ileum or blood. GvH clone levels peaked in circulation, and this peak was associated with early post-transplant HvG declines. High graft-versus-host to host-versus-graft clonal ratios were seen in allografts of patients with graft-donor T cell macrochimerism.

Regarding this clone: Its antigen is still unknown.

Clones were read by immunoSEQ multiplex PCR, and TCRdb kept only the in-frame ones, dropping some. Here the sample spans tens of thousands of clones, roughly 91% being singletons. The specimen was unstimulated CD8+ T cells sorted from spleen or lymph node cells, collected before intestinal transplant. This sequence was found in a human donor who received an intestinal transplant. This sequence joins TRBV7-9 and TRBJ1-2, with D maybe TRBD1 (6 bases). In DNA form, the CDR3 reads TGTGCCAGCAGCATAACAGGGTCGGACTATGGCTACACCTTC. This gives the protein CASSITGSDYGYTF.